Given below is one TCR beta chain in context. Using immunoSEQ multiplex PCR, the repertoire was profiled, and TCRdb retains in-frame clones only, with some absent. The table shows approximately 130,000 clones, with about 94% occurring only once. The data derive from a study of T cell changes during pregnancy in multiple sclerosis. Germline V gives CDR1 SGHRS, CDR2 YFSETQ. The CDR3 loop spans 14 amino acids. The V segment lost 6 bases and the J segment 7 bases; nucleotides outside the gene matches: 7. The specimen comprised peripheral blood, sampled before pregnancy. The clonotype originates from a female donor with multiple sclerosis, enrolled in a pregnancy study. This chain uses TRBV5-1 with TRBJ2-1; 10 bases are a match to TRBD2. For the CDR3, the DNA is TGCGCCAGCACCCTAGCGGGAGCGACAAATGAGCAGTTCTTC. It codes for CASTLAGATNEQFF.